This TCR beta chain appears in the sequencing data of a study of metastatic and nonmetastatic thyroid tumors. Study summary: Peripheral blood and tumor or nodule samples from malignant and benign thyroid patients were compared. Points from the study as a whole: Patients with malignant thyroid tumors reportedly had significantly higher TCR beta diversity than those with benign nodules, in blood and tumor.

This clone was observed many times. Its matching antigen is unknown. TCRdb called clones again from the PCR reads with MiXCR. The sample holds about 92,000 clones; just under 15% are singletons and the top ten take roughly 3.9%. Trimming took off 3 bases at V and 0 bases at J, with 9 bases between the two ends. Germline CDR1 and CDR2: SGHRS and YFSETQ. The CDR3 extends over 15 amino acids. No patient received treatment before thyroid surgery. V usage is TRBV5-1 and J usage is TRBJ1-4, with D perhaps TRBD1 (5 bases). Material for sequencing was blood. The sequence was collected from a female donor with papillary thyroid cancer or a benign thyroid nodule (not recorded which). Some clones in this sample may be carry-over from other donors' samples. CDR3 DNA: TGCGCCAGCAGCTCATCGGGGGCAACTAATGAAAAACTGTTTTTT. Its protein is CASSSSGATNEKLFF. The variable domain in full, with the rest retrieved from reference TRBV5-1 and TRBJ1-4, is KAGVTQTPRYLIKTRGQQVTLSCSPISGHRSVSWYQQTPGQGLQFLFEYFSETQRNKGNFPGRFSGRQFSNSRSEMNVSTLELGDSALYLCASSSSGATNEKLFFGSGTQLSVL.